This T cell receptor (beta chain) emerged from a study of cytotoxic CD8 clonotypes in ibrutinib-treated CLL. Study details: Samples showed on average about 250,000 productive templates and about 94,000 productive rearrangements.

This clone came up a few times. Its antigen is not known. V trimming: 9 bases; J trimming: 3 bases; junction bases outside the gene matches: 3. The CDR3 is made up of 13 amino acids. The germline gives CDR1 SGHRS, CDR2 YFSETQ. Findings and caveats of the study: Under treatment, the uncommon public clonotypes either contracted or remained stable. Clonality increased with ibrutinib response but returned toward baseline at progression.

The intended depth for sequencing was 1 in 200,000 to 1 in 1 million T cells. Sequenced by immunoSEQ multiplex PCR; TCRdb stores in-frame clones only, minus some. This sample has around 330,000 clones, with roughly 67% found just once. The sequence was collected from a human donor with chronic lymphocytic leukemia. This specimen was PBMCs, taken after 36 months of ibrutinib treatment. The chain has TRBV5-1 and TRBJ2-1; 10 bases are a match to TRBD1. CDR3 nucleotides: TGCGCCACTCGGGACAGGGGCTACAATGAGCAGTTCTTC. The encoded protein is CATRDRGYNEQFF.